The TCR beta chain under discussion was sequenced for a study of shared clonotypes between healthy human individuals. Findings and caveats of the study: Sequencing depth was predicted to influence how clonotypes are shared among donors. The researchers took only blood, and tissue repertoires probably look different. Inspection by rarefaction showed sorted-subset sequencing to be incomplete despite large depth. Only a few donors were included, so the genetic and exposure-history diversity represented was limited.

The CDR3 loop spans 13 amino acids. V lost 6 bases to trimming and J lost 7 bases, with 12 bases between them. Germline lookup yields CDR1 MNHNY and CDR2 SVGAGI (reference sequence). With regard to this clone: Its target is not known.

Using immunoSEQ multiplex PCR, the repertoire was profiled, and TCRdb retains in-frame clones only, with some absent. The sample shows about 2.5 million clones, roughly 90% of them seen only once. The sequenced material came from naive CD4+ T cells from PBMCs. Subset reported: CD45RA+ positively selected. The chain combines TRBV6-6 with TRBJ2-2, with D unclear. The receptor comes from a young man in good health. Some clones in this sample may be carry-over from other donors' samples. This CDR3 is CASSPSLIGELFF. The DNA for the CDR3 is TGTGCCAGCAGCCCCTCCCTTATCGGGGAGCTGTTTTTT.